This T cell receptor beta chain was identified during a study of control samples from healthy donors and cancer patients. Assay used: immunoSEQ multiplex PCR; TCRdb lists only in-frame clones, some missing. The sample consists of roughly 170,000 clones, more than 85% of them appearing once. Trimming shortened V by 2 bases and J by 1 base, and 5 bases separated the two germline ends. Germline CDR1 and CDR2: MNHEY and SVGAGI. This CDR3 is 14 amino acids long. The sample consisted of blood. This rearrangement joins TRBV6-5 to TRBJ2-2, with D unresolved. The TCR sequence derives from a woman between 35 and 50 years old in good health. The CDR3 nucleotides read TGTGCCAGCAGTTACGATAGGAACACCGGGGAGCTGTTTTTT. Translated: CASSYDRNTGELFF.